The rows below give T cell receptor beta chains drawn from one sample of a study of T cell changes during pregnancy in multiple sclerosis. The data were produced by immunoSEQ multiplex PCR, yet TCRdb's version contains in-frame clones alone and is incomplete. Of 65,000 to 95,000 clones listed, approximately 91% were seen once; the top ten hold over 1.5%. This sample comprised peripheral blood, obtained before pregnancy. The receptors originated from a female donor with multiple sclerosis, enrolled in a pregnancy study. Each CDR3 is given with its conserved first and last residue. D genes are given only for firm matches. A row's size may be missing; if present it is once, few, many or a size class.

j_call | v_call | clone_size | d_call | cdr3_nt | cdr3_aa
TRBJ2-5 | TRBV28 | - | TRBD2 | TGTGCCAGCAGTTATCCTAGCGGGGGAAACCAGTACTTC | CASSYPSGGNQYF
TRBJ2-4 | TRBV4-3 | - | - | TGCGCCAGCAGCCAAGATCTTGAGGGGGGGTCTAGCATTCAGTACTTC | CASSQDLEGGSSIQYF
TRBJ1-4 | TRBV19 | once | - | TGTGCCAGTCAACAGGTTGGAGCCGAGAAAAAACTGTTTTTT | CASQQVGAEKKLFF
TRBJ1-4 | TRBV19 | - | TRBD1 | TGTGCCAGTAGCGACAGGGGATTCGGTGAAAAACTGTTTTTT | CASSDRGFGEKLFF
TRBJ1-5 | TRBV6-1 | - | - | TGTGCCAGCAGTGAAGGGACAGTTTATAGCAATCAGCCCCAGCATTTT | CASSEGTVYSNQPQHF
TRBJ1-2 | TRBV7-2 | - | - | TGTGCCAGCAGCTTATCCACAGTCCAAGGCTACACCTTC | CASSLSTVQGYTF
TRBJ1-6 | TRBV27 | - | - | TGTGCCAGCAGTTCAGGGTATCCCTATTCACCCCTCCACTTT | CASSSGYPYSPLHF
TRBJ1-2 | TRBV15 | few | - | TGTGCCACCAGCCCGGCGGGGGATTGGGGCTACACCTTC | CATSPAGDWGYTF
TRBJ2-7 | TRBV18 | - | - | TGTGCCAGCTCACCTCCAGGAAAAGTCTACGAGCAGTACTTC | CASSPPGKVYEQYF
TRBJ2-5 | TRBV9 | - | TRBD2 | TGTGCCAGCAGCGCCGGCTGGACTAGCGGGGAAGAGACCCAGTACTTC | CASSAGWTSGEETQYF
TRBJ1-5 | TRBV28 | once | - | TGTGCCAGCAGGCATCCCAGGGGCCGAAATCAGCCCCAGCATTTT | CASRHPRGRNQPQHF
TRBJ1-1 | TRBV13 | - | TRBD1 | TGTGCCAGCCGGGACAGGGGTAACACTGAAGCTTTCTTT | CASRDRGNTEAFF
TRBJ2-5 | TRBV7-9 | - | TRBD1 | TGTGCCAGCAGTACCACGACAGGGTACCAAGAGACCCAGTACTTC | CASSTTTGYQETQYF
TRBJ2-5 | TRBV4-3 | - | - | TGCGCCAGCAGCCAAGGTCCAGGGTTGTACCAAGAGACCCAGTACTTC | CASSQGPGLYQETQYF
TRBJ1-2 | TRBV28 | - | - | TGTGCCAGCAGGAGCACATGGACTTATGGCTACACCTTC | CASRSTWTYGYTF
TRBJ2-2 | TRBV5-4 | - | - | TGTGCCAGCAGCTTGGGCGTGGTCACCGGGGAGCTGTTTTTT | CASSLGVVTGELFF
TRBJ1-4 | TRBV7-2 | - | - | TGTGCCAGCAGCTTATCCCGGGTATCCGAAAAACTGTTTTTT | CASSLSRVSEKLFF
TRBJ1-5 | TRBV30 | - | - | TGTGCCTGGGAATGGAAGGGAGGGGTAGCCCAGCATTTT | CAWEWKGGVAQHF
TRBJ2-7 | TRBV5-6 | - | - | TGTGCCAGCAGCGTGTACAGGTACGAGCAGTACTTC | CASSVYRYEQYF
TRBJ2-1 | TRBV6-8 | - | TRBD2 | TGTGCCAGCAATCCGACCATACTAGCGGGGAACTACAATGAGCAGTTCTTC | CASNPTILAGNYNEQFF
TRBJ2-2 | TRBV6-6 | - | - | TGTGCCAGCAGTTACGAAGGGGCCTCCGGGGAGCTGTTTTTT | CASSYEGASGELFF
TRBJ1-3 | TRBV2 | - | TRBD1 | TGTGCCAGCAGTGAGGCACCCGGACAGGGGGCGAACACCATATATTTT | CASSEAPGQGANTIYF
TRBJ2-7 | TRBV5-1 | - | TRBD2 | TGCGCCAGCAGCCTGGGACTAGCGGGGGCCCGATTTTCCTACGAGCAGTACTTC | CASSLGLAGARFSYEQYF
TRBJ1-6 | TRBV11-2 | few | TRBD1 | TGTGCCAGCAGCGAGGGGGCAGGGTGGAATTCACCCCTCCACTTT | CASSEGAGWNSPLHF
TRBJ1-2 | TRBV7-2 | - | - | TGTGCCAGCAGCAATTGGGGGGAGGGAGGCTACACCTTC | CASSNWGEGGYTF
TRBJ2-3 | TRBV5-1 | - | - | TGCGCCAGCAGCTTGGCAGGGCTTTTGGGCACAGATACGCAGTATTTT | CASSLAGLLGTDTQYF
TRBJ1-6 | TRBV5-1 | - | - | TGCGCCAGCAGCAAGGGACACTATAATTCACCCCTCCACTTT | CASSKGHYNSPLHF
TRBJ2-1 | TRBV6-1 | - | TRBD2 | TGTGCCAGCAGTGAAGCGACTAGCCGGAGGTACAATGAGCAGTTCTTC | CASSEATSRRYNEQFF
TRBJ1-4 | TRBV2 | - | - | TGTGCCAGCAGTGAAGTCGGCAGGGATAATGAAAAACTGTTTTTT | CASSEVGRDNEKLFF
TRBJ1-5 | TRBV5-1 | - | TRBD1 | TGCGCCAGCAGCTTGGAAGGGACAGATCAGCCCCAGCATTTT | CASSLEGTDQPQHF
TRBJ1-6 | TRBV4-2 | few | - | TGTGCCAGCAGCCAAGATTCCCAGGGAGGTTCACCCCTCCACTTT | CASSQDSQGGSPLHF
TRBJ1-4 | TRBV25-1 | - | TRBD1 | TGTGCCAGCAGTGAACTGGACAGGGGGAGTGAAAAACTGTTTTTT | CASSELDRGSEKLFF
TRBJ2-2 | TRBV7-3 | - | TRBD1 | TGTGCCAGCAGCGCCCAGACAGGGTCGACCGGGGAGCTGTTTTTT | CASSAQTGSTGELFF
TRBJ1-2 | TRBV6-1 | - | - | TGTGCCAGCAGTGAAGGGCAGGGGTATGGCTACACCTTC | CASSEGQGYGYTF
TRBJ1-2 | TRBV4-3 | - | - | TGCGCCAGCAGTCGCTCGGGTGGTAACTATGGCTACACCTTC | CASSRSGGNYGYTF
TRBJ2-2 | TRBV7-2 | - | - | TGTGCCAGCAGCCTCGACATTTTCCGCACCGGGGAGCTGTTTTTT | CASSLDIFRTGELFF
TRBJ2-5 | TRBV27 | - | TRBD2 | TGTGCCAGCAGTTTAAATCCCGCGGGGGTGGGTGAGACCCAGTACTTC | CASSLNPAGVGETQYF
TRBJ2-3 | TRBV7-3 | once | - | TGTGCCAGTCAGGGCAGTAGCACAGATACGCAGTATTTT | CASQGSSTDTQYF
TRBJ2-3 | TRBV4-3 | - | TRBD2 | TGCGCCAGCAGCCAAGAGATTAGCGGGGGGGTAGATACGCAGTATTTT | CASSQEISGGVDTQYF
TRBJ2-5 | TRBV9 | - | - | TGTGCCAGCAGCGTAGAAGTTTCGGGGACCCAGTACTTC | CASSVEVSGTQYF
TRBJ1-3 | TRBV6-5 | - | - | TGTGCCAGCATTAAAGACAACGGCTCTGGAAACACCATATATTTT | CASIKDNGSGNTIYF
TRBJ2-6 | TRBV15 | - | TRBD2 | TGTGCCACCAGCTCCCAGCGGGGGTCATACTCTGGGGCCAACGTCCTGACTTTC | CATSSQRGSYSGANVLTF
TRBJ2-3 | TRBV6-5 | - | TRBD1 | TGTGCAGCCGGGACAGGGTACCCAGATACGCAGTATTTT | CAAGTGYPDTQYF
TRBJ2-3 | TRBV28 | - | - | TGTGCCAGCAGTTCCACGACGGGTCTCAGCACAGATACGCAGTATTTT | CASSSTTGLSTDTQYF
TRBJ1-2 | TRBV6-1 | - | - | TGTGCCAGCAGTGAGCGGGCCGACAGGCTCTATGGCTACACCTTC | CASSERADRLYGYTF
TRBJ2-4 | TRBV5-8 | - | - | TGTGCCAGCAGTCTTGGGCTTCAGCCGCTAGCCAAAAACATTCAGTACTTC | CASSLGLQPLAKNIQYF